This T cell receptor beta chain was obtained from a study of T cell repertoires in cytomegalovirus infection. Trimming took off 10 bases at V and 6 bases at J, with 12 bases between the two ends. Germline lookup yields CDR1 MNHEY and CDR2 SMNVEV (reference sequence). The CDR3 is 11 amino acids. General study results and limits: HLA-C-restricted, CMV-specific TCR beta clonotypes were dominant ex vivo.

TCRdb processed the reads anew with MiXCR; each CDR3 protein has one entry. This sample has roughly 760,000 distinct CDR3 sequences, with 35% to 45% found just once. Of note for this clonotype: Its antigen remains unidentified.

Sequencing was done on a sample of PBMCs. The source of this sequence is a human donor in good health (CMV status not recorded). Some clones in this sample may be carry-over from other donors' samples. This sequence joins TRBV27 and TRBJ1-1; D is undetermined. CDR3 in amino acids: CATTGGAEAFF. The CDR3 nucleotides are TGTGCCACTACGGGTGGAGCTGAAGCTTTCTTT.